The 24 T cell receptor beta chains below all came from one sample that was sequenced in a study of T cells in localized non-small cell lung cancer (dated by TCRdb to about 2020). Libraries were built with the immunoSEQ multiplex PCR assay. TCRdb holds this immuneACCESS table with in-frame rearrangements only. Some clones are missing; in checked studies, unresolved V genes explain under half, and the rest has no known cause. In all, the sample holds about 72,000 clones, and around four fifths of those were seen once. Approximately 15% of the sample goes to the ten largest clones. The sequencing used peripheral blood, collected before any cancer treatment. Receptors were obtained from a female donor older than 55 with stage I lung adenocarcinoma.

CDR3 DNA: TGTGCCAGCAGCTTAGGTATCAGGGAGGATGAGCAGTTCTTC. Residues: CASSLGIREDEQFF. V and J are TRBV7-9 and TRBJ2-1; D might be TRBD2 (6 bases). The CDR3 runs to 14 residues. Germline V gene data show CDR1 as SEHNR and CDR2 as FQNEAQ (reference sequence). The germline V and J ends were trimmed by 1 base and 8 bases, with 12 bases remaining between them.

The CDR3 coding sequence is TGTGCCAGCAGCTTGGATGGGGCTCGGACTAATGAAAAACTGTTTTTT. Residues: CASSLDGARTNEKLFF. The rearrangement joins TRBV7-9 to TRBJ1-4; possibly TRBD1 for D (5 bases). The germline V gene has CDR1 SEHNR and CDR2 FQNEAQ (reference sequence). The CDR3 extends over 16 amino acids. V lost 3 bases to trimming and J lost 2 bases, with 13 bases between them.

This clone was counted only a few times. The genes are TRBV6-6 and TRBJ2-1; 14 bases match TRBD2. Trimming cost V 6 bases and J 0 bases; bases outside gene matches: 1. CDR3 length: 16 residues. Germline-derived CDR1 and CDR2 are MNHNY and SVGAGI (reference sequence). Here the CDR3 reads CASRGTSGSSYNEQFF. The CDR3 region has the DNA TGTGCCAGCAGAGGGACTAGCGGGAGCTCCTACAATGAGCAGTTCTTC.

Written as DNA, the CDR3 is TGTGCCAGCAGTAATTCCGGGGCCCTCTACGAGCAGTACTTC. Translated, it gives CASSNSGALYEQYF. The V gene is TRBV7-9, the J gene TRBJ2-7, with D perhaps being TRBD1 or TRBD2 (5 bases each). This CDR3 has 14 amino acids. V was pared by 6 bases and J by 3 bases, with 15 bases between. From germline, CDR1 is SEHNR and CDR2 FQNEAQ (reference sequence).

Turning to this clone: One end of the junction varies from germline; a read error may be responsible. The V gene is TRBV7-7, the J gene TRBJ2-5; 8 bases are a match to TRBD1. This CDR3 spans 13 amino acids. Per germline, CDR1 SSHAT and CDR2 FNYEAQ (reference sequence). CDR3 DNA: TGTGCTAGCAGTCCGACAGGGGCCGAGACCCAGTACTTC. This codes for CASSPTGAETQYF.

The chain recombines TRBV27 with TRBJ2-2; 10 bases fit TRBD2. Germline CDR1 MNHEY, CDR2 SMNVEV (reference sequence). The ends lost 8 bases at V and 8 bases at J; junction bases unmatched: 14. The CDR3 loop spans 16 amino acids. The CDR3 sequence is CASGLIAGGFLGELFF. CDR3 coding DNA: TGTGCCAGCGGTCTCATAGCGGGGGGCTTCCTGGGGGAGCTGTTTTTT.

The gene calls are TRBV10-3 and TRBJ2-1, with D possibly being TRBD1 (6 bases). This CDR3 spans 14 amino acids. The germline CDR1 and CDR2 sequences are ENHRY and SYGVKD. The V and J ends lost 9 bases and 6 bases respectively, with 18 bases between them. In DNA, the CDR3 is TGTGCCATAGCGCTCCGGGACACCTCCAATGAGCAGTTCTTC. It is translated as CAIALRDTSNEQFF.

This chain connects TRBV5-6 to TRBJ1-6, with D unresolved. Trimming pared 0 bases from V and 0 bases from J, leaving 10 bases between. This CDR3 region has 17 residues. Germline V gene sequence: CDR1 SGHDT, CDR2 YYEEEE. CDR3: CASSLEGRSSYNSPLHF. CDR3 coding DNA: TGTGCCAGCAGCTTGGAAGGCCGCAGCTCCTATAATTCACCCCTCCACTTT.

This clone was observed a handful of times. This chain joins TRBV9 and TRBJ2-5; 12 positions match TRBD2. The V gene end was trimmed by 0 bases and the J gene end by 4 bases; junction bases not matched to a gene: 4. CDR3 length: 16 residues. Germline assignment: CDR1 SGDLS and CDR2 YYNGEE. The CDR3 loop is CASSVGASGGAETQYF. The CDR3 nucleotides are TGTGCCAGCAGCGTAGGGGCTAGCGGGGGGGCAGAGACCCAGTACTTC.

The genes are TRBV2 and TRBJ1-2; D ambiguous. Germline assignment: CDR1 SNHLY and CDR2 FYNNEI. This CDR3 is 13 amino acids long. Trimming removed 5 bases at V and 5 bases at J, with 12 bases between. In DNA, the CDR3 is TGTGCCAGCAGTCGGCGGCAGAATTATGGCTACACCTTC. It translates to CASSRRQNYGYTF.

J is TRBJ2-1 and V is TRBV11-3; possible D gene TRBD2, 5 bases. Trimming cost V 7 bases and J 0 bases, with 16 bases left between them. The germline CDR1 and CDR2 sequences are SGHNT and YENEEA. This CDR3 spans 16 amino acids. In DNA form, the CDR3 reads TGTGCCAGCATGGACTCACTGAAGAGCTCCTACAATGAGCAGTTCTTC. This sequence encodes CASMDSLKSSYNEQFF.

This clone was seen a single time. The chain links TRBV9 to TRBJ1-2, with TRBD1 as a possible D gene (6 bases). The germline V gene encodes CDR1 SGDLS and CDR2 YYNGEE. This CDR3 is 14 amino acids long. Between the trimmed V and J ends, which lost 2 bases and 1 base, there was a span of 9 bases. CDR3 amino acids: CASSVSGDNYGYTF. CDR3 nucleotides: TGTGCCAGCAGCGTGTCAGGGGATAACTATGGCTACACCTTC. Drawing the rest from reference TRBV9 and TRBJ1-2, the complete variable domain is DSGVTQTPKHLITATGQRVTLRCSPRSGDLSVYWYQQSLDQGLQFLIQYYNGEERAKGNILERFSAQQFPDLHSELNLSSLELGDSALYFCASSVSGDNYGYTFGSGTRLTVV.

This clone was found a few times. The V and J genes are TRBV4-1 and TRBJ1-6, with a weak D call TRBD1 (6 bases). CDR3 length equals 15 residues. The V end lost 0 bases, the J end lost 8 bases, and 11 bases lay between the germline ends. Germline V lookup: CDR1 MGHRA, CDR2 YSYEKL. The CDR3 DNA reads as TGCGCCAGCAGCCAAGACCCAGGGGAATATTCACCCCTCCACTTT. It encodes CASSQDPGEYSPLHF.

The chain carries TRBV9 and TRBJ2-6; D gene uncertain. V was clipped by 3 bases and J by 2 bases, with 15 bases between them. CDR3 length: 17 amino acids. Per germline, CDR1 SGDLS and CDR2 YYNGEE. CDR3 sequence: CASSDPVSGPGANVLTF. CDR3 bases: TGTGCCAGCAGCGACCCCGTCTCTGGCCCTGGGGCCAACGTCCTGACTTTC.

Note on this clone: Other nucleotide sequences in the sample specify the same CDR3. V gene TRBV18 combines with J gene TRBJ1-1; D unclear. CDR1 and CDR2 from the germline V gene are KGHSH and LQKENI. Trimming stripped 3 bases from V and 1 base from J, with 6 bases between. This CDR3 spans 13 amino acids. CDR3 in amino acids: CASSPTRNTEAFF. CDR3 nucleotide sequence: TGTGCCAGCTCACCTACGCGGAACACTGAAGCTTTCTTT.

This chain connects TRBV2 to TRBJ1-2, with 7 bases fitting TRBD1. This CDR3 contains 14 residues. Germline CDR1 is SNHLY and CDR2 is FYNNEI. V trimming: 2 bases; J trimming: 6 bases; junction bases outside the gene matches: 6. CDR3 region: CASSERVTGDGYTF. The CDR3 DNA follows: TGTGCCAGCAGTGAAAGGGTTACAGGGGATGGCTACACCTTC.

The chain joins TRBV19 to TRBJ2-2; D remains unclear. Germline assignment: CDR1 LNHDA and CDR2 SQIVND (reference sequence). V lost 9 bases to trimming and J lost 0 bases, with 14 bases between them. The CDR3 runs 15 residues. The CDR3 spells CASLMFYSNTGELFF. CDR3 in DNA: TGTGCCAGCCTAATGTTTTACTCGAACACCGGGGAGCTGTTTTTT.

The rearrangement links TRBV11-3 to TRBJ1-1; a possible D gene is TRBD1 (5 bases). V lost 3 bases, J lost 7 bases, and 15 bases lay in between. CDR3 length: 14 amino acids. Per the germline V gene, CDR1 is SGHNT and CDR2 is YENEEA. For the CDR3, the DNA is TGTGCCAGCAGCTTTATCCGGGGCGTTGGTGAAGCTTTCTTT. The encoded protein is CASSFIRGVGEAFF.

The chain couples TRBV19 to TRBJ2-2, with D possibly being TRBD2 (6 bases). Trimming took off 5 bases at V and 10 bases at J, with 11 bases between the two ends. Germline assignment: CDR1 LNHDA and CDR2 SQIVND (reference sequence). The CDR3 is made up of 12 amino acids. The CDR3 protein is CASSGPGVELFF. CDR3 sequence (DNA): TGTGCCAGTAGTGGCCCGGGGGTGGAGCTGTTTTTT.

The CDR3 loop is CAIRGTSGSYEQYF. The CDR3 DNA reads as TGTGCCATCAGGGGGACTAGCGGGAGCTACGAGCAGTACTTC. The rearrangement uses TRBV10-3 and TRBJ2-7, with TRBD2 matching over 14 bases. V lost 6 bases, J lost 3 bases, and 1 base stayed unmatched. The length of the CDR3 is 14 residues. Germline lookup yields CDR1 ENHRY and CDR2 SYGVKD.

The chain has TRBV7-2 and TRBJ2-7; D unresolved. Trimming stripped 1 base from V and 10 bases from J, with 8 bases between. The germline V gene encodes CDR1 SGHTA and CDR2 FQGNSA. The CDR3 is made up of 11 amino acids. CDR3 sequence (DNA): TGTGCCAGCAGCTTAGTGGTAGTTCAGTACTTC. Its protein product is CASSLVVVQYF.

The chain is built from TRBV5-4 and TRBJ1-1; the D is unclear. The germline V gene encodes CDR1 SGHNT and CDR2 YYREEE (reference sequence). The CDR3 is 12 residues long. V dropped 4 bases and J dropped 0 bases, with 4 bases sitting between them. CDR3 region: CASSRMNTEAFF. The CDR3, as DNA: TGTGCCAGCAGCCGGATGAACACTGAAGCTTTCTTT.

The CDR3 nucleotides are TGCGCCAGCAGCCAAGATAGAGCTAGCGGGGCGTACAATGAGCAGTTCTTC. Protein sequence: CASSQDRASGAYNEQFF. The rearrangement links TRBV4-1 to TRBJ2-1, with 9 bases identical to TRBD2. The germline CDR1 and CDR2 sequences are MGHRA and YSYEKL. This CDR3 spans 17 amino acids. V was pared by 0 bases and J by 4 bases, with 7 bases of the junction left unmatched.

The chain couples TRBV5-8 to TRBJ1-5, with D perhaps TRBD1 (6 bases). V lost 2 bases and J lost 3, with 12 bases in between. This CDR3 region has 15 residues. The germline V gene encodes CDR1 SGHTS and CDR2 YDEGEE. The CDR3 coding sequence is TGTGCCAGCAGCTTCGGGACATTATCCAATCAGCCCCAGCATTTT. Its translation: CASSFGTLSNQPQHF.